The 8 T cell receptor beta chains presented below share a single source sample, sequenced in a study of blood T cell repertoires in COVID-19. Using immunoSEQ multiplex PCR, the repertoire was profiled, and TCRdb retains in-frame clones only, with some absent. Seen here are roughly 230,000 clones, about 83% observed once, and the top ten hold roughly 7.8%. Sequences were obtained from peripheral blood. Source of these receptors: a man aged 35 to 55 with active or convalescent COVID-19.

The rearrangement uses TRBV3-1 (or the pseudogene TRBV3-2) and TRBJ1-4; the match to TRBD1 covers 7 bases. The CDR3 length is 16 residues. V lost 3 bases, J lost 6 bases, and 10 bases stayed unmatched. CDR1 LGHDT and CDR2 YNNKEL come from the germline V gene (reference sequence). As DNA, the CDR3 is TGTGCCAGCAGCCAGTCGGCCGGGACAGTTTATGAAAAACTGTTTTTT. This codes for CASSQSAGTVYEKLFF.

The chain combines TRBV18 with TRBJ2-5; D not certain. V lost 5 bases and J 2 bases, leaving 12 bases between the germline ends. Germline CDR1 KGHSH, CDR2 LQKENI. The length of the CDR3 is 14 residues. CDR3 residues: CASSIRSEQETQYF. In DNA, the CDR3 is TGTGCCAGCTCAATTCGCAGCGAGCAAGAGACCCAGTACTTC. Full variable domain (rest looked up from reference TRBV18 and TRBJ2-5): NAGVMQNPRHLVRRRGQEARLRCSPMKGHSHVYWYRQLPEEGLKFMVYLQKENIIDESGMPKERFSAEFPKEGPSILRIQQVVRGDSAAYFCASSIRSEQETQYFGPGTRLLVL.

The J gene is TRBJ2-7, the V gene TRBV6-2 or TRBV6-3; D unresolved. Germline CDR1 reads MNHEY; CDR2 reads SVGEGT. With 5 bases removed from V and 6 bases from J, the gap between germline ends came to 11 bases. The CDR3 has 12 residues. Here the CDR3 DNA reads TGTGCCAGCAGTCCCCCCAATTTCGAGCAGTACTTC. It translates to CASSPPNFEQYF.

This chain uses TRBV4-2 with TRBJ2-7, with D possibly matching TRBD2 (6 bases). Germline loops: CDR1 LGHNA, CDR2 YNFKEQ. This CDR3 region has 16 residues. Trimming removed 0 bases from V and 3 bases from J, with 15 bases in between. CDR3 protein: CASSQDRGTTFYEQYF. CDR3 coding DNA: TGTGCCAGCAGCCAAGATCGGGGGACCACCTTCTACGAGCAGTACTTC.

This clone was detected a few times. CDR3 loop: CATRGGTTKEQYF. DNA for the CDR3: TGTGCCACCAGGGGGGGGACGACCAAAGAGCAGTACTTC. The rearrangement uses TRBV24-1 and TRBJ2-7, with 7 bases that match TRBD2. The CDR3 is 13 amino acids. After removal of 7 bases from V and 7 bases from J, the junction contained 9 bases not matched to a gene. The germline gives CDR1 KGHDR, CDR2 SFDVKD.

The chain links TRBV5-1 to TRBJ2-7, with 12 positions matching TRBD2. The CDR3 consists of 15 residues. The V and J ends lost 4 bases and 2 bases, in that order; junction bases with no gene match: 4. Germline V gene sequence: CDR1 SGHRS, CDR2 YFSETQ. CDR3 sequence reads: CASSPLAGGTYEQYF. In DNA, the CDR3 is TGCGCCAGCAGCCCCCTAGCGGGAGGGACCTACGAGCAGTACTTC.

This clone was seen many times. This chain connects TRBV15 to TRBJ2-7; TRBD1 matches 9 bases. V lost 6 bases, J lost 1 base, and 7 bases stayed unmatched. The CDR3 length is 15 residues. CDR1 is LNHNV, CDR2 YYDKDF, per germline (reference sequence). In DNA, the CDR3 is TGTGCCACCAGTCCGGCCGGGACAGGGTCCTACGAGCAGTACTTC. Protein sequence: CATSPAGTGSYEQYF.

J is TRBJ2-2 and V is TRBV11-3; 9 bases agree with TRBD2. Germline V gene lookup returns CDR1 SGHNT and CDR2 YENEEA. Germline trimming cut 2 bases from V and 5 bases from J; bases unmatched to any gene: 3. The CDR3 is 15 amino acids. In DNA, the CDR3 is TGTGCCAGCAGCTTATTGGCGGGAGGGACCGGGGAGCTGTTTTTT. Encoded protein: CASSLLAGGTGELFF.